This T cell receptor beta chain was found in a study of blood T cell repertoires in COVID-19 (dated by TCRdb to 2019 to 2021). Context from the whole study: Samples from collaborators originated in the United States, Italy and Spain and spanned both the acute and convalescent phases of COVID-19. The prospective study material was composed of cDNA or gDNA derived from T cells, B-cell-depleted T cells, or PBMCs. Deeply sampled blood TCRbeta repertoires from subjects exposed to, actively infected with, or recovered from COVID-19 were included in the dataset. The repertoires were made available in a free public database intended to serve as a resource for research on the immune response to SARS-CoV-2. Samples came from the ongoing ImmuneRACE study (first 160 participants) plus 1,254 subjects from 6 global collaborators. The sample metadata nearly always contained a de-identified subject ID, COVID-19 status, age in years and sex. Where available, HLA class I and class II types were taken from metadata supplied by the sample provider and were not determined by assay-based typing. The investigation overall reported the following: The amount of clinical and demographic metadata varied by source and participant and was provided uncurated.

A word on this clone: The clone's antigen remains unknown. No much larger clone exists at a distance of one base, and base qualities are not known.

TCRbeta CDR3 regions were amplified from genomic DNA using the immunoSEQ Assay, a bias-controlled multiplex PCR. Per the source publication's procedure: Nucleated cell counts per sample were estimated from amplification of reference gene primers within the assay. To quantify the absolute abundance of each unique TCRbeta CDR3 rearrangement, sequence reads were collapsed and filtered. For each sample, productive Simpson clonality was calculated as the square root of Simpson's diversity index over productive rearrangements. The table was pulled from immuneACCESS by TCRdb, which kept in-frame rearrangements only. Such tables lose some clones; where checked, under half of the loss comes from unresolved V genes, and the rest has no known cause. The V and J calls and clone size come from that table; D and trimming were worked out from the DNA. Present in this sample are approximately 200,000 clones, less than 90% of which were seen just once. Under 2.5% of the sample is in the top ten clones.

Collaborating institutions collected whole blood in K2EDTA tubes following their own protocols. For TCRbeta analysis, collaborators shipped samples as frozen whole blood, isolated PBMCs, or DNA extracted from either of those sample types. Trimming takes 5 bases off V and 1 base off J; junction bases not matched to a gene: 4. According to the germline V gene (reference sequence), CDR1 reads SEHNR and CDR2 reads FQNEAQ. The CDR3 goes from the cysteine to the phenylalanine over 14 residues. Only the CDR3 DNA is retained, 42 bases long and in frame from the first base. Material: peripheral blood. The sequence was collected from a man aged 70 or older with active or convalescent COVID-19. This receptor chain uses TRBV7-9 and TRBJ2-5; a stretch of 7 junction bases matches TRBD1. The sequenced DNA: TGTGCCAGCAGCCGGACAGGACGCCAAGAGACCCAGTACTTC. Translated, this is CASSRTGRQETQYF. With the portions outside the CDR3 filled from the reference TRBV7-9 and TRBJ2-5 genes, the complete variable region becomes DTGVSQNPRHKITKRGQNVTFRCDPISEHNRLYWYRQTLGQGPEFLTYFQNEAQLEKSRLLSDRFSAERPKGSFSTLEIQRTEQGDSAMYLCASSRTGRQETQYFGPGTRLLVL.